This TCR beta chain is drawn from a study of Graves' ophthalmopathy and Graves' hyperthyroidism. Overall study: Stable hyperthyroidism meant no progression to ophthalmopathy within 18 months of follow-up.

The study's findings and limits: The blood repertoire also included most expanded thyroid clonotypes above 0.001 frequency. Using 13 signatures, a model distinguished ophthalmopathy from stable hyperthyroidism, reaching 87.88% sensitivity and 81.08% specificity.

As the template, RNA transcripts were used to amplify TCR beta CDR3 regions. An opening RT-PCR round employed HTBI primers and preceded a second-round multiplex PCR. TCRdb processed the multiplex PCR reads anew with MiXCR; each CDR3 protein has one entry. The sample has around 520,000 distinct CDR3 sequences; less than 45% are singletons. This clonotype has a handful of counts. As yet, its antigen is unknown. Ages of hyperthyroidism patients ran from 18 to 65, and their diagnoses were new, under 2 months' duration. Germline V gives CDR1 LGHDT, CDR2 YNNKEL (reference sequence). Germline trimming cut 4 bases from V and 5 bases from J; bases unmatched to any gene: 7. CDR3 length: 14 residues.

The V call is TRBV3-1, the J call TRBJ2-5; 7 bases agree with TRBD2. Specimen: peripheral blood or thyroid tissue (not recorded which). The TCR sequence derives from an adult man with Graves' hyperthyroidism. The chain's CDR3 is CASSRQTSFETQYF. The DNA of the CDR3 is TGTGCCAGCAGCCGACAGACTAGCTTCGAGACCCAGTACTTC.